This TCR beta chain was sequenced for a study of blood T cell repertoires in COVID-19. Sequencing was performed with immunoSEQ multiplex PCR; in TCRdb, only in-frame clones are kept and a portion is missing. The sample has over 4,500 clones; roughly 90% are singletons. The source material was peripheral blood. The TCR originated in a human donor in a cohort sampled during active COVID-19.

The DNA of the CDR3 is TGTGCCAGCAGTCAGAAAACACAGGGCCCGCCCCAGCATTTT. This gives the protein CASSQKTQGPPQHF. The rearrangement links TRBV6-5 to TRBJ1-5; D might be TRBD1 (6 bases). The length of the CDR3 is 14 residues. V lost 5 bases and J 9 bases, leaving 17 bases between the germline ends. Germline loops: CDR1 MNHEY, CDR2 SVGAGI.